The rows below give T cell receptor beta chains drawn from one sample of a study of cytomegalovirus exposure and HLA in healthy donors. Method: immunoSEQ multiplex PCR; TCRdb's copy keeps in-frame clones and lacks some. The sample holds some 170,000 clones; 77% are singletons and the top ten take 3.7%. Sequencing used PBMCs. Receptors originate from a woman in her sixties or seventies in good health and CMV-seropositive. Each CDR3 is given without its conserved first and last residue. Size is stated for part of the rows, as once, few or many counts, or as a class when the clone is expanded.

clone size,CDR3 length,V gene,J gene,CDR3 protein
.,13,TRBV19,TRBJ2-2,ASTRAGGGTGELF
once,14,TRBV6-6,TRBJ2-5,ASSYPQLVRQETQY
.,12,TRBV28,TRBJ1-6,ASSYGQASSPLH
.,10,TRBV30,TRBJ1-3,AWSVEGNTIY
.,10,TRBV19,TRBJ2-7,ASRDSYYEQY
.,10,TRBV29-1,TRBJ1-1,SVGTGNTEAF
.,11,TRBV4-2,TRBJ1-2,ASSQVGDYGYT
.,13,TRBV5-1,TRBJ2-7,ASSSRTSGSYEQY
.,11,TRBV19,TRBJ1-5,ASTYSRGQPQH
.,13,TRBV6-6,TRBJ2-7,ASRGPGQGSHEQY
.,13,TRBV18,TRBJ1-6,ASKAGGAYNSPLH
.,15,TRBV19,TRBJ1-5,ASSTKLSTTSNQPQH
.,9,TRBV5-1,TRBJ2-1,ASSFVDEQF
.,13,TRBV6-1,TRBJ1-6,ASRATGANNSPLH
.,13,TRBV2,TRBJ2-1,ASSASGGNYNEQF
.,10,TRBV30,TRBJ1-5,ACDRGNQPQH
.,15,TRBV9,TRBJ2-3,ASSPPKAGVSTDTQY
.,13,TRBV27,TRBJ2-7,ASSPQPQGTYEQY
few,12,TRBV2,TRBJ2-5,ASRTRLAVETQY
.,12,TRBV5-4,TRBJ2-7,ASSDGQGGYEQY
.,13,TRBV7-9,TRBJ2-7,SSRTGAGALHEQY
.,15,TRBV5-1,TRBJ2-3,ASSPGTSGDSTDTQY